A selection of T cell receptor beta chains follows, all from one sample in a study of T-cell reconstitution after alpha-beta-depleted transplantation in children. In TCRdb, the PCR reads were re-called with MiXCR into one record per CDR3 protein. The repertoire has 170,000 or so distinct CDR3 sequences, about 6.3% of them found once; the top ten carry around 3%. The sample consisted of PBMCs from the stem cell graft donor, taken from the stem cell graft. Source of these receptors: a human donor who donated a stem cell graft to a child with Wiskott-Aldrich syndrome. The CDR3 runs from the conserved cysteine through the conserved F or W. The D gene is left open where the match is weak. The size field is filled for only some rows; it gives once, few, many or a size class.

abundance	v_gene	d_gene	j_gene	CDR3nt	CDR3aa
many	TRBV5-1	.	TRBJ1-2	TGCGCCAGCAGCCCTGAAATTGGGAATGGCTACACCTTC	CASSPEIGNGYTF
.	TRBV7-9	.	TRBJ2-1	TGTGCCAGCAGTACCTTCGCCGCAGGGATAGGTGAGCAGTTCTTC	CASSTFAAGIGEQFF
many	TRBV12-3/TRBV12-4	.	TRBJ1-1	TGTGCCAGCAGTACCGGGGCCAACACTGAAGCTTTCTTT	CASSTGANTEAFF
many	TRBV12-3/TRBV12-4	.	TRBJ1-2	TGTGCCAGCAGTTTTGCACAGTCCTATGGCTACACCTTC	CASSFAQSYGYTF
few	TRBV5-4	.	TRBJ2-5	TGTGCCAGCAGCCGGGACTGGGCAGCGGTCCAAGAGACCCAGTACTTC	CASSRDWAAVQETQYF
many	TRBV28	.	TRBJ2-7	TGTGCCAGCAGTCCCGGACAGTATCCCTACGAGCAGTACTTC	CASSPGQYPYEQYF
many	TRBV29-1	.	TRBJ2-2	TGCAGCGTTGAAGACACAGTGAGGGGAACCGGGGAGCTGTTTTTT	CSVEDTVRGTGELFF
few	TRBV5-6	.	TRBJ2-2	TGTGCCAGCATCTACCTCCTTGGCGGGGAGCTGTTTTTT	CASIYLLGGELFF
many	TRBV6-5	TRBD1	TRBJ2-5	TGTGCCAGCAGTTACGGGCAGGGGGTCATGAAGACCCAGTACTTC	CASSYGQGVMKTQYF
.	TRBV7-2	.	TRBJ2-7	TGTGCCAGCAGCTTACGGACACAATCCTACGAGCAGTACTTC	CASSLRTQSYEQYF
many	TRBV24-1	.	TRBJ2-5	TGTGCCACCAGTGTAGGCAGCCCCCAAGAGACCCAGTACTTC	CATSVGSPQETQYF
many	TRBV24-1	TRBD2	TRBJ2-3	TGTGCCACCAGTGATTTTAGACTAGCGGGGGCCGATACGCAGTATTTT	CATSDFRLAGADTQYF
many	TRBV4-1	.	TRBJ2-2	TGCGCCAGCAGCCTCTTCGACAGGAACACCGGGGAGCTGTTTTTT	CASSLFDRNTGELFF
many	TRBV12-3/TRBV12-4	.	TRBJ2-3	TGTGCCAGCAGAACCCGCCGGGACCGACGCACAGATACGCAGTATTTT	CASRTRRDRRTDTQYF
many	TRBV6-5	TRBD1	TRBJ2-7	TGTGCCAGCAGTTACTCGTCCGGAACAGGGGGCTACGAGCAGTACTTC	CASSYSSGTGGYEQYF
many	TRBV5-1	TRBD1	TRBJ2-3	TGCGCCAGCAGCACCCAGGGGGCAGATACGCAGTATTTT	CASSTQGADTQYF
many	TRBV20-1	TRBD2	TRBJ2-1	TGCAGTGCTAGAGGTTCGGGACTAGCGGGATTCAATGAGCAGTTCTTC	CSARGSGLAGFNEQFF
many	TRBV29-1	TRBD1	TRBJ1-1	TGCAGCGTGGCGGGACAGGAGAACACTGAAGCTTTCTTT	CSVAGQENTEAFF
many	TRBV6-5	TRBD1	TRBJ2-5	TGTGCCAGCAGTACCCGGGACAGGGCGTTTCAAGAGACCCAGTACTTC	CASSTRDRAFQETQYF
many	TRBV12-3/TRBV12-4	.	TRBJ1-2	TGTGCCAGCACCGGGCGGGCCGGTGGCTACACCTTC	CASTGRAGGYTF
many	TRBV11-1	.	TRBJ1-5	TGTGCCAGCAGCTTGTCCAGGGTTCAGCCCCAGCATTTT	CASSLSRVQPQHF
many	TRBV5-1	.	TRBJ2-1	TGCGCCAGCAGCTTGGGGCCTCCCAATGAGCAGTTCTTC	CASSLGPPNEQFF
many	TRBV5-1	.	TRBJ2-7	TGCGCCAGCAGCTTCCGAGACATGGGGTACGAGCAGTACTTC	CASSFRDMGYEQYF
many	TRBV4-3	.	TRBJ2-1	TGCGCCAGCAGCCGTTTACTAGGCAATGAGCAGTTCTTC	CASSRLLGNEQFF
many	TRBV7-9	.	TRBJ1-1	TGTGCCAGCACGAGTCTTACTGAAGCTTTCTTT	CASTSLTEAFF
many	TRBV6-5	TRBD1	TRBJ1-2	TGTGCCAGCAGTCCACAGGGGCTTAGTAACTATGGCTACACCTTC	CASSPQGLSNYGYTF
many	TRBV30	.	TRBJ2-7	TGTGCCTGGAGTGTAGGGGCCTCGGGCTACGAGCAGTACTTC	CAWSVGASGYEQYF
many	TRBV13	.	TRBJ2-2	TGTGCCAGCAGCTTAGGGAAGTTGAGCGGGGAGCTGTTTTTT	CASSLGKLSGELFF
many	TRBV6-6	.	TRBJ2-2	TGTGCCAGCAGACTAATAGCCGGGGAGCTGTTTTTT	CASRLIAGELFF
many	TRBV20-1	.	TRBJ1-4	TGCAGTGCTAGAGACCGGGGTTCAAATGAAAAACTGTTTTTT	CSARDRGSNEKLFF
.	TRBV7-2	.	TRBJ2-4	TGTGCCAGCAGCCAGGCTCCGGGGAACATTCAGTACTTC	CASSQAPGNIQYF
many	TRBV7-8	.	TRBJ2-1	TGTGCCAGCAGCTTAGAAGCAGGCCATGAGCAGTTCTTC	CASSLEAGHEQFF